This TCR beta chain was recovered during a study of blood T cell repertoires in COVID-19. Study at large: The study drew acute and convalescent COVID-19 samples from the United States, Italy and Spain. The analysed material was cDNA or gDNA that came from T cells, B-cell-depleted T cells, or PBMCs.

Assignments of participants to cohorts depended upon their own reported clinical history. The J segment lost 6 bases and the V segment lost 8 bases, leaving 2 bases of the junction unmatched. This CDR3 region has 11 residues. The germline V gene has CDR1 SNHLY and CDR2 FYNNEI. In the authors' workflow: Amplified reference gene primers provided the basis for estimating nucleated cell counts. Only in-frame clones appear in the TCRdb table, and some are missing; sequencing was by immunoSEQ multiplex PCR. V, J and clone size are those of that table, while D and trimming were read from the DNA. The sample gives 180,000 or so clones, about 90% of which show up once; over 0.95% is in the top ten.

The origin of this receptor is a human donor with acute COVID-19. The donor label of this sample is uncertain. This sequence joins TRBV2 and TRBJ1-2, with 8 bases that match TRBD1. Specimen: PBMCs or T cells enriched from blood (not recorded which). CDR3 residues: CASPQGDGYTF. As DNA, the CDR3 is TGTGCCAGCCCACAGGGGGATGGCTACACCTTC.